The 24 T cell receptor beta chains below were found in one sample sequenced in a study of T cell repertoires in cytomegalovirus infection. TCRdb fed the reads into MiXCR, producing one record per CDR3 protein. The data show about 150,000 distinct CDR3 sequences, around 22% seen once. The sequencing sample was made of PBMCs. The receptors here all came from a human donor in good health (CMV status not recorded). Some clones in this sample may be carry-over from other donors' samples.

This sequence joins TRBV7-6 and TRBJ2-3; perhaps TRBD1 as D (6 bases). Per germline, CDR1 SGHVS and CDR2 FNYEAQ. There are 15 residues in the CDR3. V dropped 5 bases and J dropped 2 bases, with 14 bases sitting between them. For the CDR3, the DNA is TGTGCCAGCAGCATTAAGGGACACCTCACAGATACGCAGTATTTT. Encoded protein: CASSIKGHLTDTQYF.

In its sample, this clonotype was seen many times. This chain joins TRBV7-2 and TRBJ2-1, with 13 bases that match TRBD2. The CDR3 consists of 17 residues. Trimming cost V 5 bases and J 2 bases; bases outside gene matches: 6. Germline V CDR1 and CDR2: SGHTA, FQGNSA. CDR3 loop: CASSGTSGMGPYNEQFF. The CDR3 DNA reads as TGTGCCAGCAGCGGGACTAGCGGGATGGGGCCCTACAATGAGCAGTTCTTC.

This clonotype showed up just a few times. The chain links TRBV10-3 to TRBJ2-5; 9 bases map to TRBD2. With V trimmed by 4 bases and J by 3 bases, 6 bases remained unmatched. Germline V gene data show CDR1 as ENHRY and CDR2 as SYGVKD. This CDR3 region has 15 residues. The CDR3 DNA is TGTGCCATCAGTGGAGAGGGACTAGCCGAAGAGACCCAGTACTTC. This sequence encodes CAISGEGLAEETQYF.

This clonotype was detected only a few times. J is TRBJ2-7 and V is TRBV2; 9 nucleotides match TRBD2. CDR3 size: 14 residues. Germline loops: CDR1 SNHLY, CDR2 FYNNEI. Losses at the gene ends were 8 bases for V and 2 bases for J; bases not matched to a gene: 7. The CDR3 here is CASRPTSGTYEQYF. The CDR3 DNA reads TGTGCCAGCCGACCGACTAGCGGTACCTACGAGCAGTACTTC.

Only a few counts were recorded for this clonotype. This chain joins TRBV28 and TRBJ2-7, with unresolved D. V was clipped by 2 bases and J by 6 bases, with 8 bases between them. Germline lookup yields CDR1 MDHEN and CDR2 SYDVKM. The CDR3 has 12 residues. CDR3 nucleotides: TGTGCCAGCAGTTTACGCCTGCTCGAGCAGTACTTC. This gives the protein CASSLRLLEQYF.

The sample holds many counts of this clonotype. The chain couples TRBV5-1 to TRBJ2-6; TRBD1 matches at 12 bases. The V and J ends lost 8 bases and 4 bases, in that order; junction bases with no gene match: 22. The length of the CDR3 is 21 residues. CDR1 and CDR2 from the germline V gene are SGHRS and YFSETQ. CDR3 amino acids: CARTGTGGAESRRPGANVLTF. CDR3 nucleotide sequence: TGCGCCAGGACCGGGACAGGGGGCGCAGAAAGCAGAAGACCAGGGGCCAACGTCCTGACTTTC.

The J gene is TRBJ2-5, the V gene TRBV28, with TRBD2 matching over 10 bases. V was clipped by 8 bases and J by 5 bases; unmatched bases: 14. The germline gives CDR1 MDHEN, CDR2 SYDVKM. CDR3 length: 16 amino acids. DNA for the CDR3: TGTGCCAGCGGCTTGCCGACTAGCGGGTCGAGGGAGACCCAGTACTTC. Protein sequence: CASGLPTSGSRETQYF.

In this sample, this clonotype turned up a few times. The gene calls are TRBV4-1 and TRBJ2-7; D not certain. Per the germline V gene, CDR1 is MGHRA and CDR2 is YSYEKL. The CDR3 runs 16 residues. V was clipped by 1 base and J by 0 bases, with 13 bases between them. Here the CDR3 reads CASSQGQERSSYEQYF. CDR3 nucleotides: TGCGCCAGCAGCCAAGGCCAGGAACGAAGCTCCTACGAGCAGTACTTC.

CDR3 in amino acids: CSARYPARRTEAFF. In DNA form, the CDR3 reads TGCAGTGCTAGATACCCGGCCCGGCGGACTGAAGCTTTCTTT. This chain connects TRBV20-1 to TRBJ1-1, with D unclear. Trimming stripped 2 bases from V and 5 bases from J, with 15 bases between. The CDR3 is made up of 14 amino acids. Per germline, CDR1 DFQATT and CDR2 SNEGSKA (reference sequence).

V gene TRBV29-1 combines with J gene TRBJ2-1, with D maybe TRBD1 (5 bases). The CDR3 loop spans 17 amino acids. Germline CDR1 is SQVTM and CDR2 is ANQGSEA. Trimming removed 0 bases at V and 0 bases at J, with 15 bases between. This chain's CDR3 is CSVEDVQGFSSYNEQFF. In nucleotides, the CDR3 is TGCAGCGTTGAAGATGTCCAGGGATTTAGCTCCTACAATGAGCAGTTCTTC.

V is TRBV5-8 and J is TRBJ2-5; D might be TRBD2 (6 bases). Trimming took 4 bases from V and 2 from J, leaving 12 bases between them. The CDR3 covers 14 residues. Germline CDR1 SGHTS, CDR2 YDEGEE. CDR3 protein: CASSPGRRQETQYF. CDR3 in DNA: TGTGCCAGCAGCCCAGGGAGGCGGCAAGAGACCCAGTACTTC.

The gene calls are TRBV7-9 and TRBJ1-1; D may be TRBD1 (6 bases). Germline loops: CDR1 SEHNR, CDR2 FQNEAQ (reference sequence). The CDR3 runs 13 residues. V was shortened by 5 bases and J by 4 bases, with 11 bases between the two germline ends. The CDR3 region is CASSRQVTTEAFF. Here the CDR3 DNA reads TGTGCCAGCAGCAGACAGGTGACCACTGAAGCTTTCTTT.

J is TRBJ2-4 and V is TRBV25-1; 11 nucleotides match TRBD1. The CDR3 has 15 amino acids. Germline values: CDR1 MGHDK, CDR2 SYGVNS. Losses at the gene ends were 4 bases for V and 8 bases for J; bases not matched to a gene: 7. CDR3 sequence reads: CASSVGQGVADIQYF. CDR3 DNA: TGTGCCAGCAGTGTGGGACAGGGGGTCGCGGACATTCAGTACTTC. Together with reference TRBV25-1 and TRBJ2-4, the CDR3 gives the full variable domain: EADIYQTPRYLVIGTGKKITLECSQTMGHDKMYWYQQDPGMELHLIHYSYGVNSTEKGDLSSESTVSRIRTEHFPLTLESARPSHTSQYLCASSVGQGVADIQYFGAGTRLSVL.

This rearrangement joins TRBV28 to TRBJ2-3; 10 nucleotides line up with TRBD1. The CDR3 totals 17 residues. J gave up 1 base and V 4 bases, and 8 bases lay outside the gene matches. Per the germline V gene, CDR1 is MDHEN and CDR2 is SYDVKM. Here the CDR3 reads CASSSDRGQRGTDTQYF. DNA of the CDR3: TGTGCCAGCAGTTCAGACAGGGGGCAGAGGGGCACAGATACGCAGTATTTT.

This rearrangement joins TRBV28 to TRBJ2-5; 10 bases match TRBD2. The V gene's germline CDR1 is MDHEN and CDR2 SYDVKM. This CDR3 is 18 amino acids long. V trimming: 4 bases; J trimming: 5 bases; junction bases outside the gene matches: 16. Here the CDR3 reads CASSSTLAGAMGYETQYF. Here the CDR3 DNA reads TGTGCCAGCAGTTCTACCCTAGCGGGGGCCATGGGGTATGAGACCCAGTACTTC. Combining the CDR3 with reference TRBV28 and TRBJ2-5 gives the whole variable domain DVKVTQSSRYLVKRTGEKVFLECVQDMDHENMFWYRQDPGLGLRLIYFSYDVKMKEKGDIPEGYSVSREKKERFSLILESASTNQTSMYLCASSSTLAGAMGYETQYFGPGTRLLVL.

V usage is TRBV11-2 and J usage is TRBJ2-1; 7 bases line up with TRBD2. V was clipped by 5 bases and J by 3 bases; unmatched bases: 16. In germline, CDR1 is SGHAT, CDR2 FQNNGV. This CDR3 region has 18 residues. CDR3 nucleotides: TGTGCCAGCAGCAAAACAAACAGGCTAGCGGCCAACTACAATGAGCAGTTCTTC. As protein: CASSKTNRLAANYNEQFF.

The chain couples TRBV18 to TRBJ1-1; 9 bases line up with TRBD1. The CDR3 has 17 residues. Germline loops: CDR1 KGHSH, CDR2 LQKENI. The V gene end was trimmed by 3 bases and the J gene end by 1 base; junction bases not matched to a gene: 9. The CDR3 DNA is TGTGCCAGCTCACCGCGGATAAGACAGGGGGGGAACACTGAAGCTTTCTTT. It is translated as CASSPRIRQGGNTEAFF. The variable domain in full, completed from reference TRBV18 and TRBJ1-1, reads NAGVMQNPRHLVRRRGQEARLRCSPMKGHSHVYWYRQLPEEGLKFMVYLQKENIIDESGMPKERFSAEFPKEGPSILRIQQVVRGDSAAYFCASSPRIRQGGNTEAFFGQGTRLTVV.

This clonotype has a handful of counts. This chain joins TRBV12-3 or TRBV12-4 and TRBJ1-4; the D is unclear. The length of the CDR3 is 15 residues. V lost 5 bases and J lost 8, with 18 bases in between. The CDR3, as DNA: TGTGCCAGCAGTCCCTTCGGCGCGACGGAAGAAAAACTGTTTTTT. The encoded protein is CASSPFGATEEKLFF.

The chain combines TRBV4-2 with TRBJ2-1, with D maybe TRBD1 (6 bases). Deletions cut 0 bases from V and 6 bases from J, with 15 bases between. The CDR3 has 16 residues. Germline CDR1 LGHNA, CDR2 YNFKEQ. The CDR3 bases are TGTGCCAGCAGCCAAGAGACAGGCTTTAAGGGCAATGAGCAGTTCTTC. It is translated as CASSQETGFKGNEQFF.

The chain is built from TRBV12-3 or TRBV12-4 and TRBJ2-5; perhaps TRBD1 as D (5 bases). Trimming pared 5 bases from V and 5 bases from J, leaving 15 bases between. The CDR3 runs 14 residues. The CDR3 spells CASSPGAVGETQYF. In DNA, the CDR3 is TGTGCCAGCAGTCCTGGGGCGGTAGGGGAGACCCAGTACTTC.

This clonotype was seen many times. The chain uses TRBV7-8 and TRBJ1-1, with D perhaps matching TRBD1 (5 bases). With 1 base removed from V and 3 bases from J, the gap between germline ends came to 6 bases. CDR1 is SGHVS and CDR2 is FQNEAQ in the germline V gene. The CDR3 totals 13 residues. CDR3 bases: TGTGCCAGCAGCTTAGGACAGTACACTGAAGCTTTCTTT. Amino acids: CASSLGQYTEAFF.

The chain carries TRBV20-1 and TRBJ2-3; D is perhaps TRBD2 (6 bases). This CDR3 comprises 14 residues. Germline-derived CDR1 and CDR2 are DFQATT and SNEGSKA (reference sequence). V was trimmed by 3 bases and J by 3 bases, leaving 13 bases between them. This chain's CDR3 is CSASPPGGTDTQYF. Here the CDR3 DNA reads TGCAGTGCTAGCCCCCCAGGAGGGACAGATACGCAGTATTTT.

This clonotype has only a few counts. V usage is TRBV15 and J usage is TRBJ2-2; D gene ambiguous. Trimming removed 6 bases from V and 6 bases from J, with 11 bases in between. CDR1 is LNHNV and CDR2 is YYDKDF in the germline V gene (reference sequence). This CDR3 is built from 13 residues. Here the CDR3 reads CATRMERAGELFF. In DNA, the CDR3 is TGTGCCACCAGGATGGAGCGAGCCGGGGAGCTGTTTTTT. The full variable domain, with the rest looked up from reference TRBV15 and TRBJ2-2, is DAMVIQNPRYQVTQFGKPVTLSCSQTLNHNVMYWYQQKSSQAPKLLFHYYDKDFNNEADTPDNFQSRRPNTSFCFLDIRSPGLGDTAMYLCATRMERAGELFFGEGSRLTVL.

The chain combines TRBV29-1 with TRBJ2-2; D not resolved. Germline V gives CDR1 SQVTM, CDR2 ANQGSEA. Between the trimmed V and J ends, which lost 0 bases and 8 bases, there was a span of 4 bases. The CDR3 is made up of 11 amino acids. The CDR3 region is CSVEDVGELFF. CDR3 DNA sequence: TGCAGCGTTGAAGATGTAGGGGAGCTGTTTTTT.